The 5 T cell receptor beta chains below all came from one sample that was sequenced in a study of technical replicates of blood from a handful of donors (dated by TCRdb to 2015 to 2018). Library creation used the immunoSEQ multiplex PCR assay. TCRdb re-hosts the immuneACCESS table, in-frame sequences only. Its copies lack some clones; in the studies checked, an unresolved V gene accounts for under half of them, and the cause for the rest is not known. The sample includes around 85,000 clones, with roughly 94% observed a single time. In total, the top ten clones hold 0.2% to 0.3% of the sample. Sequences were obtained from T cells isolated from PBMCs. These receptors were collected from a human donor in good health.

The V and J genes are TRBV7-9 and TRBJ1-1, with 7 bases identical to TRBD1. CDR1 is SEHNR, CDR2 FQNEAQ, per germline (reference sequence). Unmatched junction bases numbered 10, after V lost 7 bases and J lost 5 bases. The CDR3 length is 14 residues. The CDR3 DNA sequence: TGTGCCAGCATCCAAGACAGGGTCGGGACTGAAGCTTTCTTT. It is translated as CASIQDRVGTEAFF.

V is TRBV4-1 and J is TRBJ2-3, with D unresolved. From germline, CDR1 is MGHRA and CDR2 YSYEKL. Trimming removed 3 bases from V and 2 bases from J, with 15 bases in between. The CDR3 runs to 16 residues. CDR3 sequence reads: CASSQSNSRVTDTQYF. CDR3 in DNA: TGCGCCAGCAGCCAGTCGAACTCGCGAGTCACAGATACGCAGTATTTT.

The chain recombines TRBV7-8 with TRBJ1-5; 7 bases line up with TRBD1. The CDR3 contains 16 residues. V lost 1 base, J lost 3 bases, and 6 bases stayed unmatched. Germline loops: CDR1 SGHVS, CDR2 FQNEAQ. In DNA form, the CDR3 reads TGTGCCAGCAGCTTAGGGGCGAGGGGGCTCAATCAGCCCCAGCATTTT. It codes for CASSLGARGLNQPQHF.

The chain links TRBV5-4 to TRBJ2-7, with 9 bases that match TRBD1. Trimming removed 4 bases from V and 4 bases from J; junction bases left unmatched: 12. CDR3 length: 16 residues. CDR1 is SGHNT, CDR2 YYREEE, per germline (reference sequence). The CDR3 here is CASSPSRGTGLYEQYF. The CDR3 DNA follows: TGTGCCAGCAGCCCCTCCCGGGGGACAGGGTTATACGAGCAGTACTTC.

For the CDR3, the DNA is TGTGCCAGCTCCCTGAGGGTAGCGGGATTGGTGAGAAACACCGGGGAGCTGTTTTTT. The encoded protein is CASSLRVAGLVRNTGELFF. The genes are TRBV27 and TRBJ2-2; 8 bases align to TRBD2. After removal of 8 bases from V and 2 bases from J, the junction contained 19 bases not matched to a gene. Germline CDR1 MNHEY, CDR2 SMNVEV (reference sequence). This CDR3 spans 19 amino acids.